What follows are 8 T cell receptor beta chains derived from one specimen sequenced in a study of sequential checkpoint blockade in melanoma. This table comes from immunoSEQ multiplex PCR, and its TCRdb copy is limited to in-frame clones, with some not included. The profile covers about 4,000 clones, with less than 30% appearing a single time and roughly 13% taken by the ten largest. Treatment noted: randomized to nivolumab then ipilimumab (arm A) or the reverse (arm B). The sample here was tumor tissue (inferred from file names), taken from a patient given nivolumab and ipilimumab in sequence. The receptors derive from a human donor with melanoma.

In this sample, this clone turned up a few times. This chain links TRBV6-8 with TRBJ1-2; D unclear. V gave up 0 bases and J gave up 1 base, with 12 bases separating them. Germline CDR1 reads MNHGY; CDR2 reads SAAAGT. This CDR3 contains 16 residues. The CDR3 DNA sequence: TGTGCCAGCAGTTACTCGAACACTCAAGTTAACTATGGCTACACCTTC. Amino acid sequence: CASSYSNTQVNYGYTF.

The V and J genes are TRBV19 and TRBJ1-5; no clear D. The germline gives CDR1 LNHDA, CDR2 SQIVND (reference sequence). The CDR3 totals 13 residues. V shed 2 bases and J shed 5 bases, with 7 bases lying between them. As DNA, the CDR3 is TGTGCCAGTAGTATAACACGCGATCAGCCCCAGCATTTT. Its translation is CASSITRDQPQHF.

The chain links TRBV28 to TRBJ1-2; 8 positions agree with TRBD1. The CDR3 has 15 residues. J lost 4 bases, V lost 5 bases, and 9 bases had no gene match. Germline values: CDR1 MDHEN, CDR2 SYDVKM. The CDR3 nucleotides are TGTGCCAGCAGTCCCCCGGACAGGGATGTCTATGGCTACACCTTC. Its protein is CASSPPDRDVYGYTF.

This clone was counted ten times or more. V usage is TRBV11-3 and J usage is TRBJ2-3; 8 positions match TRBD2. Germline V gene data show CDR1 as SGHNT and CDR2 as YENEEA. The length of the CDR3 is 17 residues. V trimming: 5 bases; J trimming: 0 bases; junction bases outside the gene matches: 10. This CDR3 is CASSPSFERGSTDTQYF. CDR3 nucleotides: TGTGCCAGCAGCCCAAGTTTTGAGCGGGGGAGCACAGATACGCAGTATTTT. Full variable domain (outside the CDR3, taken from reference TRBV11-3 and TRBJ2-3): EAGVVQSPRYKIIEKKQPVAFWCNPISGHNTLYWYLQNLGQGPELLIRYENEEAVDDSQLPKDRFSAERLKGVDSTLKIQPAELGDSAVYLCASSPSFERGSTDTQYFGPGTRLTVL.

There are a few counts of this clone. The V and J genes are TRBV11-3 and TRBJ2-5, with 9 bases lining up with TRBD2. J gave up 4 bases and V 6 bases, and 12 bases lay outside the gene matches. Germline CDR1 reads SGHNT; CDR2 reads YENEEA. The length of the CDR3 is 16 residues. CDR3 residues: CASRDWRGGRLETQYF. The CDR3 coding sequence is TGTGCCAGCAGAGATTGGCGGGGGGGCCGATTAGAGACCCAGTACTTC.

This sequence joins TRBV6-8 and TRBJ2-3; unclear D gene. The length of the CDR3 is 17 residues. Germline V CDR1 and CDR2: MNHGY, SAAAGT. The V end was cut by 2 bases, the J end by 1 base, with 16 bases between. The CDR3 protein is CASSYGFRRAGTDTQYF. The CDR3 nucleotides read TGTGCCAGCAGTTACGGGTTTAGGCGTGCTGGCACAGATACGCAGTATTTT.

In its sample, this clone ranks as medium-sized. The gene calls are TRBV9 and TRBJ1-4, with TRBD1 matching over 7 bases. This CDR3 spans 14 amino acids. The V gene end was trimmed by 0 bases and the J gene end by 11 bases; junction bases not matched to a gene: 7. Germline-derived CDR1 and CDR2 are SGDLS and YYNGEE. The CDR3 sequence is CASSVGQGVGKLFF. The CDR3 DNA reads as TGTGCCAGCAGCGTAGGACAGGGAGTAGGGAAACTGTTTTTT.

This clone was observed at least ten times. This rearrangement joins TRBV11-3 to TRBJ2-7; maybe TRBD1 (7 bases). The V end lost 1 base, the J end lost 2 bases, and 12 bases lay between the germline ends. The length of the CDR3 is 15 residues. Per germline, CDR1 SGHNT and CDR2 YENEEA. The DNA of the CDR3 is TGTGCCAGCAGCTTAGTCGGAGGGACAGCCTACGAGCAGTACTTC. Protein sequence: CASSLVGGTAYEQYF. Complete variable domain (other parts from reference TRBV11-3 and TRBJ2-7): EAGVVQSPRYKIIEKKQPVAFWCNPISGHNTLYWYLQNLGQGPELLIRYENEEAVDDSQLPKDRFSAERLKGVDSTLKIQPAELGDSAVYLCASSLVGGTAYEQYFGPGTRLTVT.